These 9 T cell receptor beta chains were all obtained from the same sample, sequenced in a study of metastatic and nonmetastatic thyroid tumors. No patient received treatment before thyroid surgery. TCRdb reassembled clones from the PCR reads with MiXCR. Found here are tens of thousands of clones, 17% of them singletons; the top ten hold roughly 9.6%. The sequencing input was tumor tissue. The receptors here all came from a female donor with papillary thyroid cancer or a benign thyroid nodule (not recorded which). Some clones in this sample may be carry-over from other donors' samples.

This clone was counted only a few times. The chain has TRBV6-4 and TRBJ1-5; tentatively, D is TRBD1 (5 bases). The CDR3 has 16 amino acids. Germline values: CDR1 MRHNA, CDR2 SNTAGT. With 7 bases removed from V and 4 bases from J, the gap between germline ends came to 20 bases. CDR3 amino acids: CASMGSRDLKNQPQHF. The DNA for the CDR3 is TGTGCCAGCATGGGCTCCCGGGACCTAAAAAATCAGCCCCAGCATTTT.

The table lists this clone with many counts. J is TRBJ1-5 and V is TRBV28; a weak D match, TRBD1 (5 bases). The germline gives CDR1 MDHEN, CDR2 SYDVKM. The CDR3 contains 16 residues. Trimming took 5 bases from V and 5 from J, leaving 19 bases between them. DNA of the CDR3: TGTGCCAGCAGTCTCTCTTCGGGGGGGTCCTATCAGCCCCAGCATTTT. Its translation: CASSLSSGGSYQPQHF.

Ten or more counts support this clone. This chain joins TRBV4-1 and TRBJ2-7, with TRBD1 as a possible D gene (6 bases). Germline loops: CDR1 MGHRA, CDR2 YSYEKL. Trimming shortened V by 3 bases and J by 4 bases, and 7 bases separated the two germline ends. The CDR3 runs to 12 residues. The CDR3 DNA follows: TGCGCCAGCAGCCACACAGGGTACGAGCAGTACTTC. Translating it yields CASSHTGYEQYF.

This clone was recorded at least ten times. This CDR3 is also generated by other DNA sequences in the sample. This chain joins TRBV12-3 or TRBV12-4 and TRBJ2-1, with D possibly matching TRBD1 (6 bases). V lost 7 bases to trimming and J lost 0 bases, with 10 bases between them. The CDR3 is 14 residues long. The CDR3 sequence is CASKRGSSYNEQFF. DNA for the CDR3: TGTGCCAGCAAGAGGGGGAGCTCCTACAATGAGCAGTTCTTC.

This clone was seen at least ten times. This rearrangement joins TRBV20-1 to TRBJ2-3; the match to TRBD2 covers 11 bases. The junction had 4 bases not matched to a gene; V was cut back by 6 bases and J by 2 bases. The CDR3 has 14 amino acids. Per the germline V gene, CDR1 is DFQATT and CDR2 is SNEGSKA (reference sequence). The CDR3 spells CSATLAGDTDTQYF. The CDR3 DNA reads TGCAGTGCCACACTAGCGGGGGACACAGATACGCAGTATTTT.

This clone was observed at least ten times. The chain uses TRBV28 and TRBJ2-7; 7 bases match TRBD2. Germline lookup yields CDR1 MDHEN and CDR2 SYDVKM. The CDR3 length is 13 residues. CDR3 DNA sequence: TGTGCAACTTGCGGGAGCGATCAGTACGAGCAGTACTTC. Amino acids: CATCGSDQYEQYF.

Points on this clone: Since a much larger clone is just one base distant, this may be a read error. For the CDR3, the DNA is TGCAGTGCTAGCGGGGGCAGGACGGTTTATAATCAGCCCCAGCATTTT. Translated: CSASGGRTVYNQPQHF. This chain links TRBV20-1 with TRBJ1-5; TRBD1 is a possible D gene (6 bases). The V gene's germline CDR1 is DFQATT and CDR2 SNEGSKA (reference sequence). Trimming removed 3 bases from V and 4 bases from J, with 19 bases in between. The CDR3 totals 16 residues.

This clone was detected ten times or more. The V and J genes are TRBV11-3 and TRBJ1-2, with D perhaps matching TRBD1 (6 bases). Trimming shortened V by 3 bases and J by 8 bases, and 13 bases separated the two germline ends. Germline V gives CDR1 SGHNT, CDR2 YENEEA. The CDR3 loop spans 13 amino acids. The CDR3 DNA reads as TGTGCCAGCAGCTTGTCCGGACAGCGAGGCTACACCTTC. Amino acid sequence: CASSLSGQRGYTF.

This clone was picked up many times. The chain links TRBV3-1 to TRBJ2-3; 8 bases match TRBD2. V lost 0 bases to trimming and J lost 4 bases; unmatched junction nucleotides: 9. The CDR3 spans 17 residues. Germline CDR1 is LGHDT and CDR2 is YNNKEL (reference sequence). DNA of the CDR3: TGTGCCAGCAGCCAAGAGGTTTCGAGCGGGAGAGCAGATACGCAGTATTTT. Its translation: CASSQEVSSGRADTQYF.